These T cell receptor beta chains were read from a single sample in a study of brain T cells in children with intractable seizures. Libraries were prepared by immunoSEQ multiplex PCR; TCRdb keeps only in-frame clonotypes and omits some of them. The table records fewer than 85,000 clones, approximately 94% of them present only once. Sequencing was performed on peripheral blood, taken at surgery. Source of these receptors: a boy less than two years old with tuberous sclerosis and intractable seizures. CDR3s include the opening cysteine and the closing phenylalanine or tryptophan. The D gene is left open where the match is weak. Part of the rows lack a size; the others show once, few, many or a class for expanded clones.

V: TRBV11-2
D: TRBD1
J: TRBJ1-2
size: .
DNA: TGTGCCAGCAGCCCTATCTCGAAGGGGGCTTCCTATGGCTACACCTTC
CDR3: CASSPISKGASYGYTF

V: TRBV4-2
D: TRBD2
J: TRBJ2-7
size: .
DNA: TGTGCCAGCAGCCAGATTGCTAGCGGGAGCTACGAGCAGTACTTC
CDR3: CASSQIASGSYEQYF

V: TRBV6-5
D: .
J: TRBJ1-2
size: few
DNA: TGTGCCAGGGGTGAGGCAAGAGGTGGCTACACCTTC
CDR3: CARGEARGGYTF

V: TRBV27
D: TRBD1
J: TRBJ2-3
size: .
DNA: TGTGCCAGCAGTTTATCACAGGGGGCAGATACGCAGTATTTT
CDR3: CASSLSQGADTQYF

V: TRBV6-5
D: .
J: TRBJ1-5
size: .
DNA: TGTGCCAGCAGCCCCGGGAGGGGAGGGTATCAGCCCCAGCATTTT
CDR3: CASSPGRGGYQPQHF

V: TRBV5-1
D: .
J: TRBJ1-6
size: .
DNA: TGCGCCAGCAGCTTAGAGAGGGGCTTAAATTCACCCCTCCACTTT
CDR3: CASSLERGLNSPLHF

V: TRBV10-3
D: TRBD1
J: TRBJ1-6
size: .
DNA: TGTGCCATCAGTGCGGGACAGGGTACTTCACCCCTCCACTTT
CDR3: CAISAGQGTSPLHF

V: TRBV6-5
D: .
J: TRBJ2-3
size: .
DNA: TGTGCCAGCAGTTACTCGGGCCAGTGGGCCGCAGATACGCAGTATTTT
CDR3: CASSYSGQWAADTQYF

V: TRBV20-1
D: .
J: TRBJ1-6
size: .
DNA: TGCAGTGCTAGTTCGGACAATTCACCCCTCCACTTT
CDR3: CSASSDNSPLHF

V: TRBV6-5
D: .
J: TRBJ1-1
size: .
DNA: TGTGCCAGCAGATCCAGTAACGAAGCTTTCTTT
CDR3: CASRSSNEAFF

V: TRBV6-5
D: .
J: TRBJ1-3
size: .
DNA: TGTGCCAGCAGTTACTCGACGGAGACTGGAAACACCATATATTTT
CDR3: CASSYSTETGNTIYF

V: TRBV6-1
D: .
J: TRBJ2-1
size: .
DNA: TGTGCCAGCAGGGAAGAGTTTGCCGGGACGAGAAACAATGAGCAGTTCTTC
CDR3: CASREEFAGTRNNEQFF

V: TRBV7-6
D: .
J: TRBJ1-1
size: .
DNA: TGTGCCAGCAGCCCCGGGGGGGAAAGGGGGATAATGAACACTGAAGCTTTCTTT
CDR3: CASSPGGERGIMNTEAFF

V: TRBV9
D: .
J: TRBJ2-3
size: .
DNA: TGTGCCAGCGCCCGGGACCTCGGCCCAGATACGCAGTATTTT
CDR3: CASARDLGPDTQYF

V: TRBV5-4
D: TRBD2
J: TRBJ2-5
size: .
DNA: TGTGCCAGCAGCCCCGGGACTAGCGGGGGGGCTAGGACCCAGTACTTC
CDR3: CASSPGTSGGARTQYF

V: TRBV5-6
D: .
J: TRBJ2-2
size: .
DNA: TGTGCCAGCAGCTGGGGCACCGGGGAGCTGTTTTTT
CDR3: CASSWGTGELFF

V: TRBV3-1/TRBV3-2
D: TRBD1
J: TRBJ1-4
size: .
DNA: TGTGCCAGCAGCCAAGAAAGGAATAGGAGGGGGCGCGGAAAAAAACTGTTTTTT
CDR3: CASSQERNRRGRGKKLFF

V: TRBV7-8
D: .
J: TRBJ1-1
size: once
DNA: TGTGCCAGCAGTTTGGATCTAAACACTGAAGCTTTCTTT
CDR3: CASSLDLNTEAFF

V: TRBV1
D: .
J: TRBJ2-1
size: once
DNA: TGCACCAGCAGCCAAAGATGGGAGGACCCGCTTTTCAATGAGCAGTTCTTC
CDR3: CTSSQRWEDPLFNEQFF

V: TRBV6-1
D: .
J: TRBJ2-1
size: .
DNA: TGTGCCAGCAGTGAAGTTGTAGGCATGGGGGGTAATGAGCAGTTCTTC
CDR3: CASSEVVGMGGNEQFF

V: TRBV11-3
D: TRBD1
J: TRBJ2-7
size: .
DNA: TGTGCCAGCAGCTCAAGACAGGGGGGAGAGTACGAGCAGTACTTC
CDR3: CASSSRQGGEYEQYF

V: TRBV6-5
D: TRBD1
J: TRBJ2-2
size: .
DNA: TGTGCCAGCAGGGCAGGGGGCTCGTGGGCCGGGGAGCTGTTTTTT
CDR3: CASRAGGSWAGELFF

V: TRBV21-1
D: .
J: TRBJ2-7
size: .
DNA: TGTGCCAGCAGCAACTCCCACAGGGACCGCTACGAGCAGTACTTC
CDR3: CASSNSHRDRYEQYF

V: TRBV28
D: .
J: TRBJ2-2
size: .
DNA: TGTGCCAGCAGTTTAGAGGTTCCCGGGGAGCTGTTTTTT
CDR3: CASSLEVPGELFF

V: TRBV7-9
D: .
J: TRBJ2-2
size: .
DNA: TGTGCCAGCAAAGGAGGGGCCCCAAACACCGGGGAGCTGTTTTTT
CDR3: CASKGGAPNTGELFF

V: TRBV6-5
D: TRBD2
J: TRBJ2-7
size: once
DNA: TGTGCCAGCAGAGAGACCCTAGCGGCGGACTACGAGCAGTACTTC
CDR3: CASRETLAADYEQYF

V: TRBV7-2
D: TRBD1
J: TRBJ2-7
size: .
DNA: TGTGCCAGCAGCTTAGCGGTGGCAGGGGGCTACGAGCAGTACTTC
CDR3: CASSLAVAGGYEQYF

V: TRBV20-1
D: .
J: TRBJ1-4
size: .
DNA: TGCAGTGGGGAAGGGTCTGAAAAACTGTTTTTT
CDR3: CSGEGSEKLFF

V: TRBV7-2
D: .
J: TRBJ1-5
size: .
DNA: TGTGCCAGCAGCTTTTTCAGGGCCCAGCCCCAGCATTTT
CDR3: CASSFFRAQPQHF

V: TRBV6-1
D: TRBD2
J: TRBJ2-3
size: .
DNA: TGTGCCAGCAGTGGGACTAGCGGGGGAGCCTCTTCCACAGATACGCAGTATTTT
CDR3: CASSGTSGGASSTDTQYF

V: TRBV9
D: TRBD2
J: TRBJ2-5
size: .
DNA: TGTGCCAGCAGCCCATGGACTAGCGGGGGTCAAGAGACCCAGTACTTC
CDR3: CASSPWTSGGQETQYF

V: TRBV4-2
D: TRBD2
J: TRBJ2-4
size: .
DNA: TGTGCCAGCAGCCAAAGTCTAGGGACTAGCGCTGCCAAAAACATTCAGTACTTC
CDR3: CASSQSLGTSAAKNIQYF

V: TRBV3-1/TRBV3-2
D: TRBD2
J: TRBJ2-5
size: .
DNA: TGTGCCAGCAGCCAAGGTGGGAGCGGGAGCCAAGAGACCCAGTACTTC
CDR3: CASSQGGSGSQETQYF

V: TRBV7-3
D: TRBD1
J: TRBJ1-1
size: .
DNA: TGTGCCAGCAGATGGCCGGGACAGGGGGCCCACACTGAAGCTTTCTTT
CDR3: CASRWPGQGAHTEAFF

V: TRBV10-1
D: .
J: TRBJ2-5
size: .
DNA: TGCGCCAGCAGTGAGACAAACCAAGAGACCCAGTACTTC
CDR3: CASSETNQETQYF

V: TRBV27
D: .
J: TRBJ2-1
size: once
DNA: TGTGCCAGCAGTTACCAGGTTTGGGACAATGAGCAGTTCTTC
CDR3: CASSYQVWDNEQFF

V: TRBV6-6
D: .
J: TRBJ1-1
size: .
DNA: TGTGCCAGCAGTCAGGTTGTGTTCGGAGAAGGATCGGGCACTGAAGCTTTCTTT
CDR3: CASSQVVFGEGSGTEAFF

V: TRBV19
D: .
J: TRBJ2-7
size: once
DNA: TGTGCCAGTAGTATATACCACGGAACTTCGGGAGAGCAGTACTTC
CDR3: CASSIYHGTSGEQYF

V: TRBV6-5
D: TRBD1
J: TRBJ2-1
size: .
DNA: TGTGCCAGCAGGACCGGGACAGTTGATGGTGAGCAGTTCTTC
CDR3: CASRTGTVDGEQFF

V: TRBV2
D: .
J: TRBJ1-5
size: .
DNA: TGTGCCAGCATGAGGGAGGGTCAGCCCCAGCATTTT
CDR3: CASMREGQPQHF

V: TRBV7-6
D: TRBD1
J: TRBJ2-7
size: .
DNA: TGTGCCAGCAGCTTAGTGTCGGGACAGGGCCACGAGCAGTACTTC
CDR3: CASSLVSGQGHEQYF

V: TRBV18
D: TRBD1
J: TRBJ2-7
size: .
DNA: TGTGCCAGCTCACTAGGGGGCCCAGCAGGCGAGCAGTACTTC
CDR3: CASSLGGPAGEQYF

V: TRBV5-5
D: TRBD1
J: TRBJ2-5
size: .
DNA: TGTGCCAGCAGCTTGGGAGACAGGGGAGGAGAGACCCAGTACTTC
CDR3: CASSLGDRGGETQYF

V: TRBV30
D: .
J: TRBJ1-2
size: once
DNA: TGTGCCTGGAGCCAAATCACCGGGACCATACGTACCTCTGTCTATGGCTACACCTTC
CDR3: CAWSQITGTIRTSVYGYTF